The clone carrying this T cell receptor beta chain was seen just once. Its cognate antigen is unknown. The record originates from a study of cytomegalovirus exposure and HLA in healthy donors. In the study overall: The study's early data release held tens of millions of unique TCRs from HLA-typed donors.

13 Jbeta primers and 60 Vbeta primers were used for the PCR. Measured with immunoSEQ multiplex PCR; TCRdb has only the in-frame clones, and not every one. The data contain about 190,000 clones, 70% to 75% of them singletons. Healthy bone marrow donors formed the donor group. Study results and caveats: The classifier reportedly diagnosed cytomegalovirus status with high sensitivity and specificity. Testing in vitro showed a few CMV-associated chains specific for CMV antigens.

This clonotype was sampled from a man aged 30 to 45 in good health and CMV-seropositive. The source material was PBMCs.

Here the CDR3 reads CASSLNPSEAYEQYF. The CDR3 DNA follows: TGTGCCAGCAGCTTAAATCCTAGCGAGGCCTACGAGCAGTACTTC. This chain links TRBV7-2 with TRBJ2-7; D possibly corresponds to TRBD2 (6 bases). This CDR3 is built from 15 residues. Deletions cut 2 bases from V and 2 bases from J, with 13 bases between. The V gene's germline CDR1 is SGHTA and CDR2 FQGNSA.